This note documents a single TCR beta chain sequence. Germline V gives CDR1 SGDLS, CDR2 YYNGEE. The CDR3 spans 12 residues. V dropped 2 bases and J dropped 8 bases, with 5 bases sitting between them. These data come from a study of early T cells in non-severe SARS-CoV-2 infection. Across the study: Bulk RNA taken from unsorted whole blood was sequenced, leaving chains unpaired.

Attachment of unique molecular identifiers was made to individual cDNA molecules. TCRdb ran MiXCR on the 5' RACE reads and lists one entry per CDR3 protein. The data hold over 95,000 distinct CDR3 sequences, with approximately 15% observed a single time. Sequenced material: whole blood. This clonotype was obtained from an adult who was a healthcare worker with PCR-confirmed SARS-CoV-2 infection or an uninfected control (not recorded which). The chain is built from TRBV9 and TRBJ1-6; D gene unclear. CDR3 in amino acids: CASSVADSPLHF. The DNA of the CDR3 is TGTGCCAGCAGCGTGGCGGATTCACCCCTCCACTTT.